This TCR beta chain derives from a study of cytomegalovirus exposure and HLA in healthy donors. Findings and limits, study-wide: Per published accounts, TCR beta sequences correctly predicted the HLA-A and HLA-B alleles of most subjects.

From germline, CDR1 is SGHRS and CDR2 YFSETQ. V gave up 5 bases and J gave up 3 bases, with 12 bases separating them. The CDR3 runs 14 residues. Comment on this clone: Its antigen is undetermined.

The PCR made use of 60 Vbeta and 13 Jbeta primers. Generated by immunoSEQ multiplex PCR, the TCRdb table keeps only in-frame clones and is missing some. The sample has over 150,000 clones; about 80% are singletons. The sequenced sample was PBMCs. The receptor was isolated from a man between 40 and 49 years old in good health and CMV-seronegative. This chain uses TRBV5-1 with TRBJ1-5, with D tentatively TRBD1 (6 bases). CDR3 residues: CASSPQGTNQPQHF. In DNA form, the CDR3 reads TGCGCCAGCAGTCCACAGGGAACCAATCAGCCCCAGCATTTT.